A single sample gave rise to the 18 T cell receptor beta chains below, sequenced in a study of cytomegalovirus exposure and HLA in healthy donors. PCR was performed using 60 Vbeta and 13 Jbeta primers. Data came from immunoSEQ multiplex PCR; TCRdb stores just in-frame clones and leaves some out. This sample has around 150,000 clones; about three quarters occur once, and the top ten carry over 2%. The material sequenced was PBMCs. These receptor sequences come from a female donor in good health and CMV-seronegative.

In this sample, this clone turned up a few times. The chain links TRBV6-5 to TRBJ1-1, with D maybe TRBD1 (6 bases). The CDR3 loop spans 13 amino acids. Germline V gene data show CDR1 as MNHEY and CDR2 as SVGAGI. The V end lost 2 bases, the J end lost 5 bases, and 9 bases lay between the germline ends. CDR3 nucleotide sequence: TGTGCCAGCAGTTACGCAGACAGGACTGAAGCTTTCTTT. Its translation: CASSYADRTEAFF.

V is TRBV9 and J is TRBJ2-3; 8 bases align to TRBD1. The ends lost 0 bases at V and 6 bases at J; junction bases unmatched: 9. Germline V gene data show CDR1 as SGDLS and CDR2 as YYNGEE. The CDR3 runs 16 residues. The CDR3, as DNA: TGTGCCAGCAGCGTAGATGGACAGGGTGGGATGGATACGCAGTATTTT. This translates into CASSVDGQGGMDTQYF.

The chain joins TRBV12-5 to TRBJ1-1; D not certain. The length of the CDR3 is 13 residues. In germline, CDR1 is LGHNT, CDR2 FRNRAP. V lost 3 bases, J lost 1 base, and 6 bases lay in between. The CDR3 nucleotides are TGTGCTAGTGGTTTAGAGGCGAACACTGAAGCTTTCTTT. It is translated as CASGLEANTEAFF.

CDR3 amino acids: CASSPQQGPETQYF. The CDR3 DNA sequence: TGTGCCAGCAGCCCTCAACAGGGGCCAGAGACCCAGTACTTC. The chain couples TRBV5-8 to TRBJ2-5, with 7 positions matching TRBD1. CDR1 is SGHTS and CDR2 is YDEGEE in the germline V gene. The CDR3 is made up of 14 amino acids. The J segment lost 4 bases and the V segment lost 4 bases, leaving 7 bases of the junction unmatched. The variable domain in full, completed from reference TRBV5-8 and TRBJ2-5, reads EAGVTQSPTHLIKTRGQQATLRCSPISGHTSVYWYQQALGLGLQFLLWYDEGEERNRGNFPPRFSGRQFPNYSSELNVNALELEDSALYLCASSPQQGPETQYFGPGTRLLVL.

This clone was picked up a small number of times. The DNA is left out, because the CDR3 cannot be placed on it with certainty; the CDR3 is given as TCRdb lists it. CDR3 loop: CASSLLSGQGTGELFF. The V gene is TRBV5-4, the J gene TRBJ2-2; the D call in the table, TRBD1, was not verified against the DNA. The CDR3 contains 16 residues when both ends are counted. The germline CDR1 and CDR2 sequences are SGHNT and YYREEE (reference sequence).

The chain couples TRBV29-1 to TRBJ2-1; 7 nucleotides align to TRBD1. V lost 0 bases and J lost 0; bases outside the gene matches: 5. The CDR3 covers 16 residues. Germline V gives CDR1 SQVTM, CDR2 ANQGSEA. CDR3: CSVEDTGASSYNEQFF. The CDR3 DNA is TGCAGCGTTGAAGACACAGGGGCTAGCTCCTACAATGAGCAGTTCTTC.

The rearrangement uses TRBV5-1 and TRBJ2-7; 11 bases fit TRBD2. Per germline, CDR1 SGHRS and CDR2 YFSETQ. J was trimmed by 7 bases and V by 2 bases; bases with no gene match: 14. There are 17 residues in the CDR3. CDR3 sequence (DNA): TGCGCCAGCAGCTTCGGAGACGGGACTAGCGGTTGGGGGGAGCAGTACTTC. Its translation: CASSFGDGTSGWGEQYF.

The CDR3 spells CASSETPRVSYEQYF. For the CDR3, the DNA is TGTGCCAGCAGTGAAACCCCCAGGGTTTCCTACGAGCAGTACTTC. J is TRBJ2-7 and V is TRBV6-1; TRBD1 is a possible D gene (5 bases). Per germline, CDR1 MNHNS and CDR2 SASEGT. The V gene lost 2 bases and the J gene lost 1 base, with 12 bases spanning the gap. The CDR3 has 15 amino acids.

The V gene is TRBV5-1, the J gene TRBJ2-7; 7 bases are a match to TRBD2. V lost 0 bases and J lost 2; bases outside the gene matches: 8. CDR1 SGHRS and CDR2 YFSETQ come from the germline V gene. The CDR3 is made up of 16 amino acids. CDR3 residues: CASSLGSSSGTYEQYF. The CDR3 bases are TGCGCCAGCAGCTTGGGGTCGTCTAGCGGCACCTACGAGCAGTACTTC.

The J gene is TRBJ1-5, the V gene TRBV5-1, with TRBD1 matching 11 bases. This CDR3 is 15 amino acids long. Germline V gives CDR1 SGHRS, CDR2 YFSETQ. The junction had 4 bases not matched to a gene; V was cut back by 2 bases and J by 6 bases. CDR3 amino acids: CASSFTGTGGQPQHF. The CDR3 DNA is TGCGCCAGCAGCTTTACCGGGACAGGGGGTCAGCCCCAGCATTTT.

The chain joins TRBV11-1 to TRBJ2-7; weak D call: TRBD2 (5 bases). CDR1 and CDR2 from the germline V gene are SGHAT and FQDESV (reference sequence). Trimming pared 2 bases from V and 0 bases from J, leaving 11 bases between. CDR3 length: 15 amino acids. The CDR3 loop reads CASSLQAAISYEQYF. The CDR3 bases are TGTGCCAGCAGCTTACAAGCGGCTATCTCCTACGAGCAGTACTTC.

The chain couples TRBV10-3 to TRBJ1-3, with 7 bases matching TRBD1. Germline V CDR1 and CDR2: ENHRY, SYGVKD. This CDR3 contains 11 residues. V lost 11 bases to trimming and J lost 4 bases; unmatched junction nucleotides: 2. CDR3 sequence reads: CASGQGNTIYF. The CDR3, as DNA: TGTGCCTCGGGACAGGGAAACACCATATATTTT.

This clone turned up a few times. This chain uses TRBV7-3 with TRBJ1-3; weak D call: TRBD1 (6 bases). This CDR3 has 13 amino acids. Looked up from germline, CDR1 is SGHTA and CDR2 is FQGTGA. Deletions cut 4 bases from V and 8 bases from J, with 12 bases between. DNA of the CDR3: TGTGCCAGCAGCTCAGACAGGAGGCACACCATATATTTT. This encodes CASSSDRRHTIYF.

This clone came up once. The V and J genes are TRBV15 and TRBJ1-6; D possibly corresponds to TRBD1 (6 bases). Trimming cost V 0 bases and J 9 bases, with 15 bases left between them. The CDR3 is 16 amino acids. Germline CDR1 and CDR2: LNHNV and YYDKDF (reference sequence). The chain's CDR3 is CATSREGALTGSPLHF. The CDR3 nucleotides read TGTGCCACCAGCAGAGAGGGGGCCCTCACCGGTTCACCCCTCCACTTT. The variable domain in full, completed from reference TRBV15 and TRBJ1-6, reads DAMVIQNPRYQVTQFGKPVTLSCSQTLNHNVMYWYQQKSSQAPKLLFHYYDKDFNNEADTPDNFQSRRPNTSFCFLDIRSPGLGDTAMYLCATSREGALTGSPLHFGNGTRLTVT.

Only one count was recorded for this clone. The chain carries TRBV7-2 and TRBJ2-1; TRBD2 aligns across 8 bases. In germline, CDR1 is SGHTA, CDR2 FQGNSA. The V and J ends lost 1 base and 7 bases, in that order; junction bases with no gene match: 9. This CDR3 contains 16 residues. The CDR3 bases are TGTGCCAGCAGCTTAGGGGACGGGAGGGCGGATAATGAGCAGTTCTTC. It translates to CASSLGDGRADNEQFF.

This clone was recorded a few times. The V and J genes are TRBV6-5 and TRBJ1-1; D is unresolved. The CDR3 runs to 16 residues. Trimming removed 0 bases from V and 1 base from J, with 12 bases in between. Germline V lookup: CDR1 MNHEY, CDR2 SVGAGI. CDR3 residues: CASSYSLRGRNTEAFF. CDR3 DNA: TGTGCCAGCAGTTACTCCTTGCGCGGCCGGAACACTGAAGCTTTCTTT.

V is TRBV5-1 and J is TRBJ1-2, with D perhaps matching TRBD1 (5 bases). The V end lost 0 bases, the J end lost 6 bases, and 12 bases lay between the germline ends. The CDR3 length is 14 residues. Germline CDR1 SGHRS, CDR2 YFSETQ. For the CDR3, the DNA is TGCGCCAGCAGCTTGGCCCCAGGGCTAGATGGCTACACCTTC. Protein: CASSLAPGLDGYTF.

There are a few counts of this clone. This chain joins TRBV7-2 and TRBJ2-3, with D possibly TRBD2 on 7 matching bases. V gave up 1 base and J gave up 5 bases, with 16 bases separating them. Germline assignment: CDR1 SGHTA and CDR2 FQGNSA. This CDR3 has 16 residues. The CDR3 DNA sequence: TGTGCCAGCAGCTTAGGGGCGGGGGCGCAGGGAGATACGCAGTATTTT. It specifies CASSLGAGAQGDTQYF.